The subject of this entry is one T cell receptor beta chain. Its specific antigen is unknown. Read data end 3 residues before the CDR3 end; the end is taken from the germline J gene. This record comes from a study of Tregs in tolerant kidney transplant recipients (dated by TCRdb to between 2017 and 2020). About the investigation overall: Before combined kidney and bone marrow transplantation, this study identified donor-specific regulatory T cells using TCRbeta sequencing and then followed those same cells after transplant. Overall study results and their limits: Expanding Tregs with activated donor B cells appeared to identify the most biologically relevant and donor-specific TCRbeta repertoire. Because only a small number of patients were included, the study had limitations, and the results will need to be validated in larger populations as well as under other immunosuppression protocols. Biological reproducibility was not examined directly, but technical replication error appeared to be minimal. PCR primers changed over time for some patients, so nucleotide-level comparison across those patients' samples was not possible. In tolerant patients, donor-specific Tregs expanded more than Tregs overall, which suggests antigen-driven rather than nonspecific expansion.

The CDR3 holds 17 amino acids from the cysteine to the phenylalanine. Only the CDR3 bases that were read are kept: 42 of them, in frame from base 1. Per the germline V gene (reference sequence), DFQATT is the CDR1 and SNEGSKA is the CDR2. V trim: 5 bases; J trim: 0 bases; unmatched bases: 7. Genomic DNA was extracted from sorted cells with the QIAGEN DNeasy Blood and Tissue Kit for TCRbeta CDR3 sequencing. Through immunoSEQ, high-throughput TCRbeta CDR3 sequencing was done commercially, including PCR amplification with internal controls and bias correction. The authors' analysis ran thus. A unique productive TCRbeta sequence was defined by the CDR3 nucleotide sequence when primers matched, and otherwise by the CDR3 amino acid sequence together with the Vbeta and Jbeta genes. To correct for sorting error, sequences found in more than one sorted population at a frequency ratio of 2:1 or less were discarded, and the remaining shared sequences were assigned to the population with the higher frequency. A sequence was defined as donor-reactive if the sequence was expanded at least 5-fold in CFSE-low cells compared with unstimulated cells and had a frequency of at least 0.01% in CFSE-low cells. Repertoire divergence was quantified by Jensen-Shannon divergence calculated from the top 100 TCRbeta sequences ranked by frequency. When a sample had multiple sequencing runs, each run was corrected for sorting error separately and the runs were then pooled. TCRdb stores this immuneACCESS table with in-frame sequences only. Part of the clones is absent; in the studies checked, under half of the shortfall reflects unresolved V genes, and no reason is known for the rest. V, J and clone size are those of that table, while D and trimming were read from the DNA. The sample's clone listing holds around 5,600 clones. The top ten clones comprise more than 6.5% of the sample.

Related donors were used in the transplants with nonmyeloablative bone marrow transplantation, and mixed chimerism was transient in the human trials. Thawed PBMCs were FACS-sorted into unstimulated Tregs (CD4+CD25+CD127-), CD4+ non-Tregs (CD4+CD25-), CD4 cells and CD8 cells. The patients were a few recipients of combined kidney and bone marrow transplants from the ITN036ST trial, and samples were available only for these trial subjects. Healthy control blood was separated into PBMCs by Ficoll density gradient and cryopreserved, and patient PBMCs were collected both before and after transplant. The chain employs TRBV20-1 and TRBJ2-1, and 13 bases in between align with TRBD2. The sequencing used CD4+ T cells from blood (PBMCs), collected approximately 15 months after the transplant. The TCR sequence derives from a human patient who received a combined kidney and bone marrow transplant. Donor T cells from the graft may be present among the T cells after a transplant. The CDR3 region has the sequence CSAHTSGGVLSYNEQFF. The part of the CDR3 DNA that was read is TGCAGTGCTCACACTAGCGGGGGGGTTCTCTCCTACAATGAG.